The clone carrying this T cell receptor (beta chain) was picked up a small number of times. Through a sample-barcoded 5' primer and a J-beta primer mix, a second PCR was run for roughly 6 to 11 cycles. TCRdb re-called the 5' RACE reads with MiXCR, one entry per CDR3 protein. This table holds around 1.1 million distinct CDR3 sequences, 30% to 40% found once. This entry belongs to a study of blood T cells in healthy people across ages. V lost 5 bases to trimming and J lost 8 bases, with 15 bases between them. This CDR3 comprises 13 residues. Germline V gives CDR1 MDHEN, CDR2 SYDVKM. Extraction of total RNA produced a minimum of 5 micrograms from each sample.

Sequencing input: blood. The chain is built from TRBV28 and TRBJ1-2; D is undetermined. The TCR sequence derives from a man between 18 and 29 years old in good health. Written as DNA, the CDR3 is TGTGCCAGCAGTCCTAACATGGAGAGCGGCTACACCTTC. Encoded protein: CASSPNMESGYTF.